The rows below give T cell receptor beta chains drawn from one sample of a study of T cell responses to AZD1222 COVID-19 vaccine. Some clones are missing from TCRdb's copy, which holds only in-frame ones; the method was immunoSEQ multiplex PCR. The table has 90,000 to 120,000 clones, roughly 87% seen once; the top ten hold 4.8%. The sample consisted of peripheral blood, taken 28 days after the second AZD1222 dose. The source is an adult who received the AZD1222 COVID-19 vaccine. Both conserved end residues are part of each CDR3. D genes are given only for firm matches. Rows give clone size only sometimes, using once, few, many, or a class for an expanded clone.

d_call,v_call,clone_size,j_call,cdr3_aa,cdr3_nt
TRBD1,TRBV5-1,.,TRBJ1-1,CASSLEQGFTEAFF,TGCGCCAGCAGCTTGGAACAGGGGTTCACTGAAGCTTTCTTT
.,TRBV19,.,TRBJ1-1,CASRRPSNTEAFF,TGTGCCAGTAGGAGACCGTCGAACACTGAAGCTTTCTTT
.,TRBV28,few,TRBJ1-6,CASRTGADSPLHF,TGTGCCAGCAGAACGGGGGCCGATTCACCCCTCCACTTT
.,TRBV10-3,.,TRBJ2-7,CAIRRDVRGIYEQYF,TGTGCCATCAGGAGGGACGTGAGGGGGATCTACGAGCAGTACTTC
.,TRBV20-1,.,TRBJ2-3,CSASGSLDTQYF,TGCAGTGCTAGTGGCAGCTTAGATACGCAGTATTTT
.,TRBV6-5,.,TRBJ1-1,CASSYSKGVNTEAFF,TGTGCCAGCAGTTACTCGAAGGGTGTGAACACTGAAGCTTTCTTT
.,TRBV10-2,.,TRBJ2-7,CASSKGEEIEQYF,TGCGCCAGCAGCAAGGGGGAAGAGATCGAGCAGTACTTC
.,TRBV21-1,.,TRBJ1-2,CASSTPLLNTFNYGYTF,TGTGCCAGCAGTACCCCCCTCCTGAATACTTTTAACTATGGCTACACCTTC
.,TRBV28,few,TRBJ1-5,CASSLRTAASNQPQHF,TGTGCCAGCAGTTTACGGACAGCCGCAAGCAATCAGCCCCAGCATTTT
.,TRBV5-4,.,TRBJ1-1,CASSLYENTEAFF,TGTGCCAGCAGCTTGTACGAGAACACTGAAGCTTTCTTT
.,TRBV5-1,.,TRBJ1-1,CASSSGQILSTEAFF,TGCGCCAGCAGCTCCGGACAGATCCTGAGCACTGAAGCTTTCTTT
.,TRBV6-6,.,TRBJ2-3,CASSYSKSTTDTQYF,TGTGCCAGCAGTTACTCCAAGAGTACCACAGATACGCAGTATTTT
.,TRBV12-3/TRBV12-4,.,TRBJ1-3,CASSLEVNTIYF,TGTGCCAGCAGTTTAGAGGTCAACACCATATATTTT
.,TRBV20-1,.,TRBJ1-2,CSASDTVLPSGYTF,TGCAGTGCTAGTGACACGGTCCTCCCTTCGGGCTACACCTTC
TRBD1,TRBV2,.,TRBJ2-3,CASSQGAHSTDTQYF,TGTGCCAGCAGCCAGGGGGCACATTCCACAGATACGCAGTATTTT
TRBD1,TRBV18,.,TRBJ1-5,CASSPGGGSQPQHF,TGTGCCAGCTCACCAGGAGGGGGCAGTCAGCCCCAGCATTTT
TRBD1,TRBV28,.,TRBJ1-2,CASSLPTGDLYGYTF,TGTGCCAGCAGTCTGCCGACAGGGGACCTCTATGGCTACACCTTC
TRBD1,TRBV9,.,TRBJ1-2,CASSIPGTGSAYGYTF,TGTGCCAGCAGCATTCCCGGGACAGGGTCAGCCTATGGCTACACCTTC
TRBD1,TRBV16,.,TRBJ1-2,CASSLGQGEYGYTF,TGTGCCAGCAGCCTCGGACAGGGGGAGTATGGCTACACCTTC
.,TRBV6-5,.,TRBJ1-1,CASSYGTSTEAFF,TGTGCCAGCAGTTACGGGACCTCCACTGAAGCTTTCTTT
TRBD2,TRBV29-1,.,TRBJ2-1,CSVRLAGEHNEQFF,TGCAGCGTCCGGCTAGCGGGGGAGCACAATGAGCAGTTCTTC
.,TRBV12-3/TRBV12-4,.,TRBJ2-7,CASSPAVGGEQYF,TGTGCCAGCAGCCCCGCGGTCGGGGGCGAGCAGTACTTC
.,TRBV2,.,TRBJ2-7,CASSGWGRSSYEQYF,TGTGCCAGCAGTGGGTGGGGCCGCAGCTCCTACGAGCAGTACTTC
.,TRBV18,.,TRBJ1-2,CASSLASGGYTF,TGTGCCAGCTCATTGGCCTCTGGTGGCTACACCTTC
TRBD1,TRBV7-2,.,TRBJ2-5,CASSLGTGQETQYF,TGTGCCAGCAGCTTAGGGACAGGGCAAGAGACCCAGTACTTC
.,TRBV27,.,TRBJ1-1,CASSLFDPLNTEAFF,TGTGCCAGCAGTTTATTCGACCCCCTGAACACTGAAGCTTTCTTT
.,TRBV29-1,once,TRBJ1-2,CSVVPGDHYGYTF,TGCAGCGTTGTCCCAGGGGACCACTATGGCTACACCTTC
.,TRBV5-6,few,TRBJ1-1,CASTRRMATEAFF,TGTGCCAGCACGCGGCGGATGGCCACTGAAGCTTTCTTT
.,TRBV5-4,.,TRBJ2-2,CASRMGLAGELFF,TGTGCCAGCAGAATGGGACTCGCCGGGGAGCTGTTTTTT
.,TRBV7-2,.,TRBJ2-4,CASSRAEAKNIQYF,TGTGCCAGCAGCAGGGCGGAAGCCAAAAACATTCAGTACTTC
TRBD1,TRBV9,.,TRBJ2-2,CASSRQGASTGELFF,TGTGCCAGCAGCCGACAGGGGGCGTCCACCGGGGAGCTGTTTTTT